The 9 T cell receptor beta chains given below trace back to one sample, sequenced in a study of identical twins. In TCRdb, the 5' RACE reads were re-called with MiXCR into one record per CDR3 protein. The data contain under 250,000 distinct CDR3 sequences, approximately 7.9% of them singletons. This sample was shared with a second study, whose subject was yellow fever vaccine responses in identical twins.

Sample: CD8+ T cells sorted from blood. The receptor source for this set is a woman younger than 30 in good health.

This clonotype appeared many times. The chain's CDR3 is CASTTGGEYEQYF. DNA of the CDR3: TGCGCCAGCACGACAGGGGGCGAGTACGAGCAGTACTTC. This chain joins TRBV10-2 and TRBJ2-7; 10 bases agree with TRBD1. The CDR3 is made up of 13 amino acids. The V gene end was trimmed by 7 bases and the J gene end by 4 bases; junction bases not matched to a gene: 4. CDR1 and CDR2 (germline): WSHSY, SAAADI.

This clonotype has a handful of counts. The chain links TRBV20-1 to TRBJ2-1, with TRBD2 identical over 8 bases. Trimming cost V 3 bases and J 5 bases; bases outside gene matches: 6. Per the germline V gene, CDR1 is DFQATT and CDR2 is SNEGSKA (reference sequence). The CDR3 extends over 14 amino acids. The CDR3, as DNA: TGCAGTGCTAGTATAGCGGGGAGAGACAATGAGCAGTTCTTC. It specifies CSASIAGRDNEQFF.

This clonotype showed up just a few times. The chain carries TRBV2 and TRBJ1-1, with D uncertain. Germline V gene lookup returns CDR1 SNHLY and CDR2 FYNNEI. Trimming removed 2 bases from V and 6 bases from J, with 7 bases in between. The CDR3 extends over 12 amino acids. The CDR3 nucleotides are TGTGCCAGCAGTGAATATGGAGCTGAAGCTTTCTTT. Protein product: CASSEYGAEAFF.

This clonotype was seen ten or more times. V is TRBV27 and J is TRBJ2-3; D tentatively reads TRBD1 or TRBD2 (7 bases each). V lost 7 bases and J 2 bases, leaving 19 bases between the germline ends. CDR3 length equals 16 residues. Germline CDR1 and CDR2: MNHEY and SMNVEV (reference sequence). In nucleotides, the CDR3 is TGTGCCAGCAATCGCAGGGGGGGAGGGCCCACAGATACGCAGTATTTT. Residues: CASNRRGGGPTDTQYF.

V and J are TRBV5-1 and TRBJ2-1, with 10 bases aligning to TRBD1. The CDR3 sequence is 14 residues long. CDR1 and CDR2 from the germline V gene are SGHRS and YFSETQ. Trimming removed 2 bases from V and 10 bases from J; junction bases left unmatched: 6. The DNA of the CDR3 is TGCGCCAGCAGCTTAATAGGGACAGGGGACGAGCAGTTCTTC. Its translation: CASSLIGTGDEQFF.

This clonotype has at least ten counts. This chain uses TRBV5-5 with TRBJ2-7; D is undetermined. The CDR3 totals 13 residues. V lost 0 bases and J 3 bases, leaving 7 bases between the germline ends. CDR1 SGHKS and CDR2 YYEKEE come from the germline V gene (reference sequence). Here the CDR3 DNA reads TGTGCCAGCAGCTTGGTTGGCGACTACGAGCAGTACGTC. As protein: CASSLVGDYEQYV.

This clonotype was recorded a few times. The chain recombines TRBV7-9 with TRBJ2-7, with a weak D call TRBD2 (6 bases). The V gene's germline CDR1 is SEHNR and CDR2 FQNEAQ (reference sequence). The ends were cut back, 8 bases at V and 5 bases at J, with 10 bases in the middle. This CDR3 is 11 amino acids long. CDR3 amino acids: CASGRRNEQYF. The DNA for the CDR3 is TGTGCCAGCGGGAGGCGAAACGAGCAGTACTTC.

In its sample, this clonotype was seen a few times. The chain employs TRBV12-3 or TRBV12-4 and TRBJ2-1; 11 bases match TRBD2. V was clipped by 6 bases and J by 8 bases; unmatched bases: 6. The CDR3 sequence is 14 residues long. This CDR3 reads CASRGSGGGDEQFF. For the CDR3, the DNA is TGTGCCAGCAGAGGTAGCGGGGGGGGTGATGAGCAGTTCTTC.

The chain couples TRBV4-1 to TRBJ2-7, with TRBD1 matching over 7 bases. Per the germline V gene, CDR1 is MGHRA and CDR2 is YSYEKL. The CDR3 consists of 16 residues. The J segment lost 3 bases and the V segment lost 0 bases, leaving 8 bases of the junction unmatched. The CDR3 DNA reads TGCGCCAGCAGCCAAGATCCCGTGACAGGGAACTACGAGCAGTACTTC. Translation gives CASSQDPVTGNYEQYF.